The clone carrying this TCR beta chain was detected a few times. Its matching antigen is unknown. Germline V gene data show CDR1 as SNHLY and CDR2 as FYNNEI. With 4 bases clipped from V and 6 bases from J, the junction kept 7 bases outside the gene matches. This CDR3 has 14 amino acids. Profiling that covered TCR beta VDJ and CDR3 relied on genomic DNA as its template. TCRdb recomputed calls from the reads with MiXCR, one row per CDR3 protein. The table records about 180,000 distinct CDR3 sequences, about 50% of them present only once. The entry originates in a study of CD8+CD57+ T cells in acquired aplastic anemia. Study details: DNA recovered from sorted CD4+ and CD8+ cells had a mean of approximately 3.2 ug.

By flow cytometry, patients selected for sequencing had shown an expansion of CD8+CD57+ cells. No therapy was given to patients before blood sampling. Regarding the study as a whole: Patients did not significantly differ from controls in CD8+ Simpson's diversity.

What was sequenced was sorted CD4+, CD8+, or CD8+CD57+ T cells (not recorded which) from PBMCs. This clonotype originated in a human donor with aplastic anemia. The chain is built from TRBV2 and TRBJ2-7, with 9 bases identical to TRBD1. Here the CDR3 DNA reads TGTGCCAGCAGTGTGCGACAGGGGGGTCTCGAGCAGTACTTC. Encoded protein: CASSVRQGGLEQYF.